One TCR beta chain is described in this entry. The antigen remains undetermined. The data were obtained in a study of T-cell reconstitution after alpha-beta-depleted transplantation in children. It was with unique molecular identifiers that the TCRbeta library was prepared. Via MiXCR, TCRdb re-called the PCR reads, giving one row per CDR3 protein. The sample carries 550,000 to 800,000 distinct CDR3 sequences, around 13% recorded once. V shed 3 bases, J shed 5 bases, and the junction held 21 bases outside the gene matches. The CDR3 is 20 amino acids. Findings and limits, study-wide: Surviving thymic progenitors and recipient T cells were the source of high TCRbeta diversity at day 60 in some patients. It was reported that alpha-beta T cells came from several hundred expanded graft clones (about two months after transplant). A year had passed since transplant, and T-cell counts and diversity by then came mostly from newly produced T cells.

Sequencing was performed on PBMCs, taken before TCRalphabeta/CD19-depleted stem cell transplant. The genes are TRBV12-3 or TRBV12-4 and TRBJ2-1; 8 positions agree with TRBD2. The clonotype comes from a girl aged 2 to 9 with congenital amegakaryocytic thrombocytopenia, due to receive a stem cell transplant. CDR3 amino acids: CASSFFGREEGRYGHNEQFF. The CDR3 nucleotides read TGTGCCAGCAGTTTCTTTGGGCGGGAGGAGGGCAGGTATGGCCACAATGAGCAGTTCTTC.